The rows below give T cell receptor beta chains drawn from one sample of a study of cytomegalovirus exposure and HLA in healthy donors. Using immunoSEQ multiplex PCR, the repertoire was profiled, and TCRdb retains in-frame clones only, with some absent. The profile shows about 130,000 clones, roughly 85% of them singletons. The sequenced sample was PBMCs. These receptors were obtained from a middle-aged man in good health and CMV-seropositive. CDR3s include the opening cysteine and the closing phenylalanine or tryptophan. D genes are given only for firm matches. The size field is filled for only some rows; it gives once, few, many or a size class.

size | J | V | D | CDR3 | DNA
NA | TRBJ2-7 | TRBV19 | NA | CASSLRQLNEQYF | TGTGCCAGTAGTCTCAGACAGCTCAACGAGCAGTACTTC
NA | TRBJ1-5 | TRBV28 | NA | CASSFPQGRSNQPQHF | TGTGCCAGCAGTTTCCCTCAGGGGCGTAGCAATCAGCCCCAGCATTTT
NA | TRBJ1-5 | TRBV5-1 | NA | CASSHQGGRDQPQHF | TGCGCCAGCAGCCACCAGGGAGGGCGGGATCAGCCCCAGCATTTT
few | TRBJ2-7 | TRBV14 | NA | CASSLDRGSTYEQYF | TGTGCCAGCAGCCTAGACAGAGGCAGCACCTACGAGCAGTACTTC
NA | TRBJ2-1 | TRBV6-5 | NA | CASKETSGGNEQFF | TGTGCCAGCAAAGAGACTAGTGGAGGCAATGAGCAGTTCTTC
NA | TRBJ2-5 | TRBV27 | NA | CASSPLRGIQETQYF | TGTGCCAGCAGCCCCTTGCGGGGAATACAAGAGACCCAGTACTTC
NA | TRBJ2-5 | TRBV2 | TRBD1 | CASSVGLDRGPETQYF | TGTGCCAGCAGTGTAGGTCTGGACAGGGGGCCTGAGACCCAGTACTTC
NA | TRBJ2-7 | TRBV30 | TRBD2 | CAWSSGGTYEQYF | TGTGCCTGGAGTAGCGGGGGGACCTACGAGCAGTACTTC
NA | TRBJ1-1 | TRBV6-5 | TRBD1 | CASSYRGDRRNTEAFF | TGTGCCAGCAGTTACCGAGGGGACAGAAGGAACACTGAAGCTTTCTTT
NA | TRBJ2-7 | TRBV4-2 | NA | CASSQDLRLPVEQYF | TGTGCCAGCAGCCAAGATCTTCGACTACCGGTCGAGCAGTACTTC
once | TRBJ1-1 | TRBV11-2 | NA | CASSLDLNRQVNTEAFF | TGTGCCAGCAGCTTAGATCTCAACCGACAGGTAAACACTGAAGCTTTCTTT
NA | TRBJ2-3 | TRBV5-1 | TRBD1 | CASSLQGQGSTDTQYF | TGCGCCAGCAGCTTGCAGGGACAGGGAAGCACAGATACGCAGTATTTT
NA | TRBJ1-1 | TRBV5-1 | NA | CASSSREGGNTEAFF | TGCGCCAGCAGCTCCAGGGAAGGGGGTAACACTGAAGCTTTCTTT
NA | TRBJ2-6 | TRBV5-1 | TRBD1 | CASSLDRGSGANVLTF | TGCGCCAGCAGCTTGGACAGGGGCTCTGGGGCCAACGTCCTGACTTTC
NA | TRBJ2-1 | TRBV10-2 | NA | CASSEWDKNEQFF | TGCGCCAGCAGTGAATGGGACAAAAATGAGCAGTTCTTC
NA | TRBJ1-2 | TRBV29-1 | TRBD1 | CSAGSLWTGKNYGYTF | TGCAGCGCAGGGAGTCTCTGGACAGGCAAGAACTATGGCTACACCTTC
NA | TRBJ2-3 | TRBV5-6 | NA | CASSLLTDTQYF | TGTGCCAGCAGCTTACTGACAGATACGCAGTATTTT
few | TRBJ2-7 | TRBV28 | TRBD1 | CASKTGGFGSSYEQYF | TGTGCCAGCAAAACAGGGGGCTTCGGAAGCTCCTACGAGCAGTACTTC
NA | TRBJ2-3 | TRBV6-5 | NA | CASSRGTSEDTQYF | TGTGCCAGCAGTCGGGGTACGTCAGAGGATACGCAGTATTTT
NA | TRBJ1-1 | TRBV2 | TRBD1 | CASPKTGSTEAFF | TGTGCCAGCCCGAAGACAGGGAGCACTGAAGCTTTCTTT
NA | TRBJ1-5 | TRBV7-2 | NA | CASSLGRAQPQHF | TGTGCCAGCAGCTTGGGCAGGGCCCAGCCCCAGCATTTT
NA | TRBJ2-7 | TRBV2 | TRBD2 | CASSEDGGMRPYEQYF | TGTGCCAGCAGTGAAGACGGGGGGATGAGACCCTACGAGCAGTACTTC
NA | TRBJ2-7 | TRBV28 | NA | CASSPLAGSYEQYF | TGTGCCAGCAGTCCCTTGGCAGGTTCCTACGAGCAGTACTTC
NA | TRBJ2-7 | TRBV4-2 | NA | CASSYGSYEQYF | TGTGCCAGCAGCTACGGTTCCTACGAGCAGTACTTC
NA | TRBJ2-5 | TRBV12-5 | NA | CASGPPRGGAWGEQYF | TGTGCTAGTGGTCCCCCTAGGGGGGGCGCGTGGGGTGAGCAGTACTTC
NA | TRBJ1-5 | TRBV2 | NA | CASSEGRRGGYSNQPQHF | TGTGCCAGCAGTGAAGGGCGGCGGGGAGGTTATAGCAATCAGCCCCAGCATTTT
NA | TRBJ1-1 | TRBV7-9 | TRBD1 | CASSPGDRRTEAFF | TGTGCCAGCAGCCCAGGGGACAGAAGGACTGAAGCTTTCTTT
NA | TRBJ2-7 | TRBV9 | NA | CASSEGGQTYEQYF | TGTGCCAGCAGCGAAGGCGGGCAGACCTACGAGCAGTACTTC
NA | TRBJ1-2 | TRBV29-1 | TRBD1 | CSVVDRGRGYGYTF | TGCAGCGTTGTCGACAGGGGGCGAGGCTATGGCTACACCTTC
NA | TRBJ1-2 | TRBV25-1 | NA | CASSDDRNPSRYGYTF | TGTGCCAGCAGTGATGACAGGAACCCCTCTCGGTATGGCTACACCTTC
NA | TRBJ2-7 | TRBV5-6 | NA | CASSLGPVVGDEQYF | TGTGCCAGCAGCTTGGGGCCGGTGGTAGGAGACGAGCAGTACTTC
NA | TRBJ2-7 | TRBV5-1 | NA | CASSWVSTSSRAYEQYF | TGCGCCAGCAGCTGGGTCTCCACTAGCTCCCGTGCCTACGAGCAGTACTTC
NA | TRBJ2-4 | TRBV5-1 | NA | CASSFRAGIQYF | TGCGCCAGCAGCTTCAGGGCCGGCATTCAGTACTTC
once | TRBJ1-2 | TRBV19 | TRBD1 | CASTKTGPINYGYTF | TGTGCCAGTACTAAGACAGGGCCCATTAACTATGGCTACACCTTC
few | TRBJ1-4 | TRBV2 | TRBD1 | CATREQGSNEKLFF | TGTGCCACCCGCGAACAGGGGAGTAATGAAAAACTGTTTTTT
NA | TRBJ2-1 | TRBV4-1 | NA | CASSQALGGAYNEQFF | TGCGCCAGCAGCCAAGCCCTTGGAGGGGCGTACAATGAGCAGTTCTTC
NA | TRBJ2-3 | TRBV23-1 | TRBD2 | CASSPCLLAGFSDTQYF | TGCGCCAGCAGTCCGTGTTTACTAGCGGGGTTTTCAGATACGCAGTATTTT
NA | TRBJ1-6 | TRBV28 | TRBD1 | CASLRTGNNSPLHF | TGTGCCAGCCTACGGACAGGGAATAATTCACCCCTCCACTTT
NA | TRBJ2-7 | TRBV20-1 | NA | CSAEGLEQYF | TGCAGTGCCGAGGGTCTCGAGCAGTACTTC
few | TRBJ1-4 | TRBV15 | TRBD1 | CATSRGDRGFTTNEKLFF | TGTGCCACCAGCAGGGGGGACAGGGGGTTTACGACTAATGAAAAACTGTTTTTT
NA | TRBJ2-7 | TRBV5-1 | TRBD2 | CASSTGTSARYEQYF | TGCGCCAGCAGTACCGGGACTAGCGCCCGCTACGAGCAGTACTTC
NA | TRBJ2-7 | TRBV5-1 | TRBD2 | CASSLIYASGGISYEQYF | TGCGCCAGCAGCTTGATATATGCTAGCGGGGGGATATCCTACGAGCAGTACTTC
NA | TRBJ1-4 | TRBV12-5 | NA | CASGPGQRNEKLFF | TGTGCTAGTGGTCCTGGACAGAGGAATGAAAAACTGTTTTTT
NA | TRBJ1-6 | TRBV6-5 | TRBD1 | CASSPGQKDSPLHF | TGTGCCAGCAGCCCGGGACAGAAGGATTCACCCCTCCACTTT
NA | TRBJ2-1 | TRBV7-8 | TRBD2 | CASSLLAGGNEQFF | TGTGCCAGCAGCTTACTAGCGGGAGGGAATGAGCAGTTCTTC
NA | TRBJ1-3 | TRBV7-3 | NA | CASSSPPRDRNTIYF | TGTGCCAGCAGCTCCCCCCCCAGGGACAGAAACACCATATATTTT
NA | TRBJ1-1 | TRBV19 | NA | CASETVEGGAFF | TGTGCCAGTGAGACGGTGGAAGGCGGAGCTTTCTTT
NA | TRBJ2-3 | TRBV5-1 | NA | CASSLYPQTSPDTQYF | TGCGCCAGCAGCTTGTACCCCCAGACTAGTCCAGATACGCAGTATTTT
NA | TRBJ2-2 | TRBV5-4 | NA | CASSGDKYTGELFF | TGTGCCAGCAGCGGGGACAAATACACCGGGGAGCTGTTTTTT
NA | TRBJ2-5 | TRBV10-3 | TRBD1 | CASRDREETQYF | TGTGCCAGCAGGGACAGGGAAGAGACCCAGTACTTC
NA | TRBJ2-1 | TRBV5-1 | NA | CASSGEDRRRAFF | TGCGCCAGCAGCGGGGAGGACCGACGGCGGGCGTTCTTC
NA | TRBJ2-3 | TRBV5-8 | TRBD1 | CASSGTTGGWLDTQYF | TGTGCCAGCAGCGGCACGACAGGGGGCTGGTTAGATACGCAGTATTTT
once | TRBJ1-1 | TRBV4-2 | TRBD1 | CASSQPQTGLVTEAFF | TGTGCCAGCAGCCAACCACAGACAGGGCTGGTCACTGAAGCTTTCTTT